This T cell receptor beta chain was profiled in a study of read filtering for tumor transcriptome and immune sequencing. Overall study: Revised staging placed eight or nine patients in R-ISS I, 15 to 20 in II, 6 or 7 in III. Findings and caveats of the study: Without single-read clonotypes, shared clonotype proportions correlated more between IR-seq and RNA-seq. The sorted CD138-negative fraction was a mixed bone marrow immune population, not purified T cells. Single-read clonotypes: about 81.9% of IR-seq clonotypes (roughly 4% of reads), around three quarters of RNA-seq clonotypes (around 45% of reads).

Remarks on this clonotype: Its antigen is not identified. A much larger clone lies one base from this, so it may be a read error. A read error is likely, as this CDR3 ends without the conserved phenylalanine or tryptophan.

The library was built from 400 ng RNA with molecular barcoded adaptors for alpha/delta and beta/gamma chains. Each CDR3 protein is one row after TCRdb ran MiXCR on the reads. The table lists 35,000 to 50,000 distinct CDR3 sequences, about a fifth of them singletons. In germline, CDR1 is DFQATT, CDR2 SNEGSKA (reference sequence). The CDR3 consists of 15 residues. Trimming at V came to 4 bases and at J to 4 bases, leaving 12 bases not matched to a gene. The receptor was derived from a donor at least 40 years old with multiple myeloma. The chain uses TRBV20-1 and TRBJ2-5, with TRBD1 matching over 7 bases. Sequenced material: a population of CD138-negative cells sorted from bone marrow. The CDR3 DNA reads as TGCAGTGCTAAAAGGGACAGTGGGGCCACAGAGACCCAGTACCTC. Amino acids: CSAKRDSGATETQYL.